The 20 T cell receptor beta chains below were found in one sample sequenced in a study of blood T cells in healthy people across ages. For the second PCR, which ran for roughly 7 to 11 cycles, a sample-barcoded 5' primer and a J-beta primer mix were used. TCRdb recomputed calls from the 5' RACE reads with MiXCR, one row per CDR3 protein. Of some 700,000 distinct CDR3 sequences in the sample, roughly 43% were seen once. Source material: blood. These receptors all come from a woman in her sixties in good health.

The chain uses TRBV7-9 and TRBJ2-7, with D possibly being TRBD1 or TRBD2 (5 bases each). Trimming removed 5 bases at V and 0 bases at J, with 11 bases between. The CDR3 loop spans 14 amino acids. CDR1 and CDR2 from the germline V gene are SEHNR and FQNEAQ (reference sequence). CDR3 region: CASSRDPSSYEQYF. CDR3 in DNA: TGTGCCAGCAGCCGGGACCCCAGCTCCTACGAGCAGTACTTC.

This clonotype was picked up a small number of times. The rearrangement uses TRBV5-6 and TRBJ2-1; no reliable D call. This CDR3 region has 13 residues. Germline values: CDR1 SGHDT, CDR2 YYEEEE. Trimming left V 0 bases short and J 8 bases short, with 9 bases between. CDR3 nucleotides: TGTGCCAGCAGCTTGGTCCTAATGGATGAGCAGTTCTTC. Protein: CASSLVLMDEQFF.

The V and J genes are TRBV4-3 and TRBJ2-1, with TRBD2 matching over 9 bases. Germline trimming cut 0 bases from V and 9 bases from J; bases unmatched to any gene: 12. CDR1 and CDR2 from the germline V gene are LGHNA and YSLEER. The CDR3 runs 17 residues. The DNA for the CDR3 is TGCGCCAGCAGCCAAGATTGGGAGCGGGGGGCCACCAGTGAGCAGTTCTTC. Translation: CASSQDWERGATSEQFF.

The V gene is TRBV19, the J gene TRBJ2-1; the D is unclear. The germline V and J ends were trimmed by 7 bases and 0 bases, with 13 bases remaining between them. Germline CDR1 LNHDA, CDR2 SQIVND (reference sequence). This CDR3 comprises 15 residues. CDR3 nucleotide sequence: TGTGCCAGTACCCAGCACCGGAGCTCCTACAATGAGCAGTTCTTC. This encodes CASTQHRSSYNEQFF. The complete variable domain, with remaining parts taken from reference TRBV19 and TRBJ2-1, reads DGGITQSPKYLFRKEGQNVTLSCEQNLNHDAMYWYRQDPGQGLRLIYYSQIVNDFQKGDIAEGYSVSREKKESFPLTVTSAQKNPTAFYLCASTQHRSSYNEQFFGPGTRLTVL.

This clonotype was seen repeatedly, ten times or more. The rearrangement joins TRBV7-2 to TRBJ2-3; D is tentatively TRBD1 or TRBD2 (5 bases each). This CDR3 contains 13 residues. Germline V lookup: CDR1 SGHTA, CDR2 FQGNSA. V lost 5 bases and J lost 7, with 13 bases in between. CDR3 amino acids: CASSPGPSNTQYF. The CDR3 DNA reads TGTGCCAGCAGCCCGGGACCATCCAATACGCAGTATTTT.

The chain has TRBV29-1 and TRBJ1-2, with D uncertain. Germline CDR1 and CDR2: SQVTM and ANQGSEA. V lost 2 bases and J 6 bases, leaving 22 bases between the germline ends. The CDR3 loop spans 16 amino acids. The CDR3 sequence: CSVESRSLKNGHGYTF. The CDR3 DNA is TGCAGCGTTGAAAGCCGCTCCCTTAAAAACGGCCATGGCTACACCTTC.

This clonotype was detected only a few times. The gene calls are TRBV30 and TRBJ2-5, with TRBD1 as a possible D gene (6 bases). Germline V gives CDR1 GTSNPN, CDR2 SVGIG (reference sequence). The CDR3 runs to 15 residues. Trimming cost V 1 base and J 2 bases, with 14 bases left between them. The CDR3 DNA reads TGTGCCTGGAGTGGGCTGGGACAACCACAAGAGACCCAGTACTTC. The encoded protein is CAWSGLGQPQETQYF.

The table lists this clonotype with a few counts. The V call is TRBV12-3 or TRBV12-4, the J call TRBJ1-2, with 7 bases fitting TRBD1. The CDR3 covers 13 residues. The V gene end was trimmed by 6 bases and the J gene end by 8 bases; junction bases not matched to a gene: 9. The chain's CDR3 is CASSGTDRGGYTF. In nucleotides, the CDR3 is TGTGCCAGCAGCGGGACAGACCGGGGAGGCTACACCTTC.

The chain couples TRBV12-3 or TRBV12-4 to TRBJ1-2, with D perhaps matching TRBD1 (5 bases). V gave up 2 bases and J gave up 7 bases, with 17 bases separating them. The CDR3 is 15 amino acids. The CDR3 bases are TGTGCCAGCAGTTTAATGGGCAGGGTAATGGGTGGCTACACCTTC. It translates to CASSLMGRVMGGYTF.

In DNA, the CDR3 is TGTGCCAGCAGCCAAGGAAGACCAGGTTTTAAGGGGGCCAAAAACATTCAGTACTTC. Encoded protein: CASSQGRPGFKGAKNIQYF. The rearrangement uses TRBV14 and TRBJ2-4, with D perhaps matching TRBD1 (5 bases). The V end was cut by 1 base, the J end by 1 base, with 20 bases between. Per the germline V gene, CDR1 is SGHDN and CDR2 is FVKESK. The CDR3 is made up of 19 amino acids.

The CDR3, as DNA: TGCAGTGCTAGAAATGAATTTGAAGCTTTCTTT. It translates to CSARNEFEAFF. V usage is TRBV20-1 and J usage is TRBJ1-1; unclear D gene. The germline V gene has CDR1 DFQATT and CDR2 SNEGSKA (reference sequence). Deletions cut 2 bases from V and 7 bases from J, with 8 bases between. The CDR3 has 11 amino acids.

In this sample, this clonotype turned up a few times. This sequence joins TRBV7-2 and TRBJ2-3, with D possibly being TRBD1 or TRBD2 (5 bases each). V gave up 2 bases and J gave up 3 bases, with 12 bases separating them. Germline loops: CDR1 SGHTA, CDR2 FQGNSA. This CDR3 is 15 amino acids long. Written as DNA, the CDR3 is TGTGCCAGCAGCTTATTAATGGGGGAAACAGATACGCAGTATTTT. As protein: CASSLLMGETDTQYF.

The J gene is TRBJ2-7, the V gene TRBV7-9; 8 nucleotides line up with TRBD2. This CDR3 has 14 amino acids. V lost 5 bases, J lost 3 bases, and 6 bases stayed unmatched. Germline values: CDR1 SEHNR, CDR2 FQNEAQ (reference sequence). The CDR3 here is CASSAVSGSYEQYF. The DNA of the CDR3 is TGTGCCAGCAGCGCCGTCAGCGGGAGCTACGAGCAGTACTTC. Looking up the rest from reference TRBV7-9 and TRBJ2-7 gives the full variable domain: DTGVSQNPRHKITKRGQNVTFRCDPISEHNRLYWYRQTLGQGPEFLTYFQNEAQLEKSRLLSDRFSAERPKGSFSTLEIQRTEQGDSAMYLCASSAVSGSYEQYFGPGTRLTVT.

Comment on this clonotype: A read error may produce the germline difference seen at one junction end. The V gene is TRBV5-4, the J gene TRBJ2-7; D is undetermined. Germline-derived CDR1 and CDR2 are SGHNT and YYREEE (reference sequence). The CDR3 has 15 amino acids. CDR3 nucleotide sequence: TGTGCCAGCAGCTTGGCCCGGCAGGCCTCCCACGAGCAGTACTTC. This gives the protein CASSLARQASHEQYF.

J is TRBJ1-2 and V is TRBV6-1; D remains ambiguous. The CDR3 is 13 amino acids. The germline V gene encodes CDR1 MNHNS and CDR2 SASEGT. V shed 2 bases and J shed 2 bases, with 6 bases lying between them. CDR3 nucleotides: TGTGCCAGCAGTGAACCCAGCAACTATGGCTACACCTTC. Amino acid sequence: CASSEPSNYGYTF.

V usage is TRBV3-1 and J usage is TRBJ1-6; 7 bases align to TRBD1. V lost 4 bases and J lost 8; bases outside the gene matches: 11. The germline V gene has CDR1 LGHDT and CDR2 YNNKEL (reference sequence). This CDR3 contains 16 residues. CDR3 nucleotides: TGTGCCAGCAGCCCAATAGCCGGACAGGAACATTCACCCCTCCACTTT. It encodes CASSPIAGQEHSPLHF.

This clonotype was seen more than once but under ten times. The chain employs TRBV5-8 and TRBJ2-1; D is possibly TRBD2 (5 bases). V lost 1 base and J lost 7, with 21 bases in between. The V gene's germline CDR1 is SGHTS and CDR2 YDEGEE. The CDR3 loop spans 17 amino acids. DNA of the CDR3: TGTGCCAGCAGCTTGTACACCGCGGGCGAAGGTTTGAATGAGCAGTTCTTC. Translating it yields CASSLYTAGEGLNEQFF.

For this clonotype: One junction end disagrees with the germline gene, perhaps due to a read error. V gene TRBV20-1 combines with J gene TRBJ2-1, with 7 nucleotides matching TRBD1. This CDR3 has 13 amino acids. CDR1 and CDR2 from the germline V gene are DFQATT and SNEGSKA (reference sequence). The CDR3 spells CSALGQASNKQFF. As DNA, the CDR3 is TGCAGTGCCCTCGGACAGGCAAGCAATAAGCAGTTCTTC.

This sequence joins TRBV29-1 and TRBJ2-1; a weak D match, TRBD2 (7 bases). Looked up from germline, CDR1 is SQVTM and CDR2 is ANQGSEA. This CDR3 comprises 13 residues. The V end lost 4 bases, the J end lost 10 bases, and 17 bases lay between the germline ends. The CDR3 protein is CSVASMGGGEQFF. CDR3 DNA: TGCAGCGTTGCTAGCATGGGAGGGGGAGAGCAGTTCTTC.

This clonotype has only a few counts. This rearrangement joins TRBV9 to TRBJ2-1; D may correspond to TRBD1 or TRBD2 (5 bases each). Deletions cut 5 bases from V and 3 bases from J, with 18 bases between. The CDR3 is 16 residues long. The germline CDR1 and CDR2 sequences are SGDLS and YYNGEE. This CDR3 reads CASSGLRDGNYNEQFF. CDR3 bases: TGTGCCAGCAGTGGTCTTAGGGACGGGAACTACAATGAGCAGTTCTTC.